This is a list of T cell receptor beta chains from one sample in a study of T cells after yellow fever vaccination. TCRdb ran MiXCR on the 5' RACE reads and lists one entry per CDR3 protein. Of a few hundred thousand distinct CDR3 sequences listed, 6.8% are singletons. The sequenced sample was PBMCs, obtained around 45 days after the first yellow fever vaccination. These receptors were obtained from a man younger than 35 who received the YFV17D yellow fever vaccine. Both conserved end residues are part of each CDR3. A D gene is named only where the DNA matches it firmly. Size is omitted from some rows. Given values are once, few, many or a class for expanded clones.

J gene: TRBJ2-1
V gene: TRBV11-2
clone size: -
D gene: TRBD2
CDR3 DNA: TGTGCCAGCACCCATCCGGGACTATATTACAATGAGCAGTTCTTC
CDR3 protein: CASTHPGLYYNEQFF

J gene: TRBJ1-3
V gene: TRBV12-3/TRBV12-4
clone size: -
D gene: TRBD1
CDR3 DNA: TGTGCCAGCAGGACAGGGAACTCTGGAAACACCATATATTTT
CDR3 protein: CASRTGNSGNTIYF

J gene: TRBJ2-1
V gene: TRBV23-1
clone size: -
D gene: -
CDR3 DNA: TGCGCCAGCAGTCTTTGTGAGCAGTTCTTC
CDR3 protein: CASSLCEQFF

J gene: TRBJ1-2
V gene: TRBV20-1
clone size: -
D gene: -
CDR3 DNA: TGCAGTGCTACCCCGGGCGGGAACTATGGCTACACCTTC
CDR3 protein: CSATPGGNYGYTF

J gene: TRBJ1-1
V gene: TRBV7-6
clone size: many
D gene: -
CDR3 DNA: TGTGCCAGCAGCTTGGGGGAAGACACTGAAGCTTTCTTT
CDR3 protein: CASSLGEDTEAFF

J gene: TRBJ1-2
V gene: TRBV6-1
clone size: many
D gene: -
CDR3 DNA: TGTGCCAGCAGCGAACAGGGTCGGGATGGCTACACCTTC
CDR3 protein: CASSEQGRDGYTF

J gene: TRBJ2-3
V gene: TRBV4-3
clone size: few
D gene: -
CDR3 DNA: TGCGCCAGCAGCCCCTGGATCGGGCCGAACGCAGATACGCAGTATTTT
CDR3 protein: CASSPWIGPNADTQYF

J gene: TRBJ2-5
V gene: TRBV5-1
clone size: -
D gene: -
CDR3 DNA: TGCGCCAGCAGCTGGGGACAACAGACCCAGTACTTC
CDR3 protein: CASSWGQQTQYF

J gene: TRBJ2-4
V gene: TRBV7-8
clone size: many
D gene: -
CDR3 DNA: TGTGCCAGCAGCCACCCCTCAGGCAAAAACATTCAGTACTTC
CDR3 protein: CASSHPSGKNIQYF

J gene: TRBJ2-7
V gene: TRBV20-1
clone size: few
D gene: -
CDR3 DNA: TGCAGTGCTACCTCAGAGTTCTACGAGCAGTACTTC
CDR3 protein: CSATSEFYEQYF

J gene: TRBJ2-7
V gene: TRBV29-1
clone size: -
D gene: TRBD2
CDR3 DNA: TGCAGCGTTGAACCTTCTAGCGGTCGAGCCCCGGGCGAGCAGTACTTC
CDR3 protein: CSVEPSSGRAPGEQYF

J gene: TRBJ2-3
V gene: TRBV7-9
clone size: -
D gene: -
CDR3 DNA: TGTGCCAGCAGCCTCGGACAGAGCCTCACAGATACGCAGTATTTT
CDR3 protein: CASSLGQSLTDTQYF

J gene: TRBJ1-1
V gene: TRBV5-1
clone size: few
D gene: -
CDR3 DNA: TGCGCCAGCAGCTCCCGGCCGGGACCGATGAACACTGAAGCTTTCTTT
CDR3 protein: CASSSRPGPMNTEAFF

J gene: TRBJ2-7
V gene: TRBV25-1
clone size: -
D gene: TRBD1
CDR3 DNA: TGTGCCAGCAGTGGAGACAGGGGCAAGTACGAGCAGTACTTC
CDR3 protein: CASSGDRGKYEQYF

J gene: TRBJ2-6
V gene: TRBV28
clone size: -
D gene: TRBD1
CDR3 DNA: TGTGCCAGCAGTTTATTCGGGACAGGCTTCTCTGGGGCCAACGTCCTGACTTTC
CDR3 protein: CASSLFGTGFSGANVLTF

J gene: TRBJ2-1
V gene: TRBV12-3/TRBV12-4
clone size: -
D gene: -
CDR3 DNA: TGTGCCAGCAGTCCCCCATCTAGGTGGAATGAGCAGTTCTTC
CDR3 protein: CASSPPSRWNEQFF

J gene: TRBJ2-5
V gene: TRBV9
clone size: few
D gene: -
CDR3 DNA: TGTGCCAGCAGCGTAGCTCTCGGGGGGCTCCAAGAGACCCAGTACTTC
CDR3 protein: CASSVALGGLQETQYF

J gene: TRBJ1-5
V gene: TRBV19
clone size: few
D gene: TRBD1
CDR3 DNA: TGTGCCAGTAGTTGGGACAGGGCAAAGCCCCAGCATTTT
CDR3 protein: CASSWDRAKPQHF